This TCR beta chain was observed in a study of T cells in Graves' hyperthyroidism and ophthalmopathy (dated 2019 in TCRdb). Study-wide context: Peripheral blood samples were taken at initial diagnosis, before any treatment was given. Thyroid tissue and blood T-cell repertoires from over 5 Graves' hyperthyroidism patients were also compared in the study. TCR Vbeta CDR3 sequencing of 120 to 150 peripheral blood samples (about 45 ophthalmopathy, 75 or so hyperthyroidism and 17 progressor patients) is reported in the paper. After sampling, hyperthyroidism patients received methimazole starting at 30 mg daily, and ophthalmopathy patients received high-dose intravenous methylprednisolone. To identify distinguishing TCR V-J signatures, a discovery cohort of about 100 patients was used, comprising approximately 40 with Graves' ophthalmopathy and 57 with stable Graves' hyperthyroidism. For training and testing, the roughly 93 patients in the discovery cohort were randomly divided in a 7:3 ratio. Prospective prediction of ophthalmopathy was tested in an independent validation cohort consisting of fewer than 20 hyperthyroidism patients and around 17 patients who later progressed to ophthalmopathy.

To note about this clonotype: Its target antigen remains unknown. Base qualities were left out, and no much larger clone turns up one base away.

Between the V and J ends, shortened by 1 base and 0 bases respectively, the junction contains 8 bases. The CDR3 starts with the cysteine, ends with the phenylalanine, and has 15 residues. The only DNA kept is the CDR3, 45 bases in frame from the first base. CDR1 and CDR2 were assigned from the germline V gene as SGHAT and FQNNGV. A patient counted as having stable Graves' hyperthyroidism if no progression to ophthalmopathy occurred over 18 months of follow-up. Hyperthyroidism patients were aged 18 to 65 years and newly diagnosed, with disease duration of less than 2 months. Patients with uncontrolled infections, other autoimmune diseases, pregnancy or lactation were excluded. Diagnoses relied on clinical symptoms, serum thyroxine and TRAb, thyroid ultrasound and orbital computed tomography. PBMCs were isolated from 7.5 to 10 ml of fresh peripheral blood by Ficoll-Paque density gradient centrifugation. Total RNA was extracted using Trizol reagent, and RNA quality was assessed on an Agilent 2100 Bioanalyzer.

The TCR beta CDR3 regions were amplified from RNA transcripts. The TCR CDR3 was subjected to a first round of RT-PCR using the HTBI primer set and the Qiagen OneStep RT-PCR kit. Libraries were constructed in a second round of multiplex PCR, after which size selection and purification were performed. Paired-end sequencing of the libraries was performed with 100 bp reads on an Illumina HiSeq2000. The authors processed their data as follows. SOAPnuke was used to process the raw data, with reads discarded if the reads contained adapters or uncalled bases, had a mean Phred below 15, or lacked an exact constant-primer or identifier match. COPE v1.2.5 was used to merge the high-quality paired reads, and each unique nucleotide sequence was defined as a clonotype. MiTCR v1.1 was used to align the clonotypes against IMGT TRBV, TRBD and TRBJ reference segments. Only V-J combinations with frequency above 0.0001, covering roughly 99% of repertoires, were analysed. A TCS score was defined as the ratio of F50 (clonal expansion) to E x V (chaos), with BLOSUM62-based TCRdist applied between CDR3 peptides within each V-J. Welch's t-statistics and random forest reduced roughly 530 V-J features to about 13, which were used in a naive Bayes classifier (R e1071). Using fastp at Q25 and MiXCR, TCRdb reprocessed the public reads and kept productive beta chains. CDR3 protein sequences are deduplicated, and each keeps its most common genes and DNA. The V and J calls follow TCRdb's processing rather than the paper's. The sample table contains approximately 420,000 distinct CDR3 sequences; only one count was recorded for 15% of them. The ten biggest clones cover around a third of the sample.

What the authors observed across the whole study: Ophthalmopathy was separated from stable hyperthyroidism by a 13 V-J signature model, with over 85% sensitivity and approximately 84% specificity obtained in cross-validation and 80%/75% obtained in testing. In validation, progression to ophthalmopathy was predicted by the model with 70.59% sensitivity and around 76% specificity, a median of about 6.4 months before onset. No statistical method was used to fix the sample size in advance, and group allocation was not hidden from the investigators. Most expanded thyroid clonotypes (frequency above 0.001) were also detected in blood, suggesting blood repertoires may reflect thyroid immune responses.

This receptor was identified in a woman in her twenties or thirties with Graves' hyperthyroidism. Source material: blood. The chain is made from TRBV11-2 and TRBJ2-3, with no D gene named confidently. The CDR3 loop reads CASSLASASTDTQYF. The DNA reads as follows: TGTGCCAGCAGCTTAGCGTCCGCTAGCACAGATACGCAGTATTTT.